This note documents a single TCR beta chain sequence. The CDR3 length is 14 residues. Looked up from germline, CDR1 is SEHNR and CDR2 is FQNEAQ (reference sequence). The data were obtained in a study of shared clonotypes between healthy human individuals. Study information: Donors were a couple of women and three men aged 18 to 49.

For every subset, genomic DNA was evenly distributed across several immunoSEQ plates. Clones were read by immunoSEQ multiplex PCR, and TCRdb kept only the in-frame ones, dropping some. The sample has about 600,000 clones; roughly four fifths are singletons. Sequencing used PBMCs. The chain has TRBV7-9 and TRBJ2-5, with D perhaps given as TRBD1 or TRBD2 (5 bases each). The DNA matches TRBJ2-7 better at its end, which makes the J call doubtful. This TCR derives from a woman aged 40 to 50 in good health. Some clones in this sample may be carry-over from other donors' samples. The CDR3 sequence is CASAMGRSSYEQYF. In nucleotides, the CDR3 is TGTGCCAGCGCAATGGGACGTTCCTCCTACGAGCAGTACTTC.